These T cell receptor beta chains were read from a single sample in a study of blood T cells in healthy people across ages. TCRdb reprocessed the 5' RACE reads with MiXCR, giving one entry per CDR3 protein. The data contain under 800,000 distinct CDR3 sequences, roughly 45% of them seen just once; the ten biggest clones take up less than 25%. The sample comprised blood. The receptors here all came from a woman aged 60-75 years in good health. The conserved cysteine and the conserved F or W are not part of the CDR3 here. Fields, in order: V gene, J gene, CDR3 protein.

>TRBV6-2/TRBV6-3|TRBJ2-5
ASTAQGQGVETQY
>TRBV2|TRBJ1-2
ASRGDGGYT
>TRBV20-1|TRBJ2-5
SARGQGHPETQY
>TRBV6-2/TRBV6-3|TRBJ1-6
ASSYQPVNSPLH
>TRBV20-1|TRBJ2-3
SASRVKTDTQY
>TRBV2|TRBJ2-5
ASSEWRTGPKTQY
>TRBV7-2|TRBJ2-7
ASSPMFGEQY
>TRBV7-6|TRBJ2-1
ASSLRVRPNEQF
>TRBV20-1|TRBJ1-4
SASSGLTNEKLF
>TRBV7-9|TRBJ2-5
ASSPRGGTVAETQY
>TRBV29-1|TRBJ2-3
SAGRLAGETQY
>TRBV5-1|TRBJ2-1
ASSPENPHNEQF
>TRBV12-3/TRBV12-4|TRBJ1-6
ASSGQFNSPLH
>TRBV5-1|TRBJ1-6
ASSYRQSGTSPLH
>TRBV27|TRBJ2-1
ASSLSSRTGNNEQF
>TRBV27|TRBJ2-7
ASSLLGQASSYEQY
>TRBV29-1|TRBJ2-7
SVETDYEQY
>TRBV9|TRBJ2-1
ASSVEGNEQF
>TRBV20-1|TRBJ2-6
SASPYGGGQNTGANVLT
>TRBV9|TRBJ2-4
ASSEGIDYEAY
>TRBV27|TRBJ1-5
ASSSAGTQH
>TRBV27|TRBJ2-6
ASSGDRSSGANVLT
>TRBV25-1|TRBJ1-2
ASSDIKDGYT
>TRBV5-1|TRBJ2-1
ASSLGGTSGGYNEQF
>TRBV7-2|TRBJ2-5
ASTQLAGIETQY
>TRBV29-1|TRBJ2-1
SVTTGTTYNEQF
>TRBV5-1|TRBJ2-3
ASSLSSRTGSTTDTQY
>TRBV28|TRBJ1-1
ASSPPGAGEDTEAF
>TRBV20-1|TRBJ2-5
SAAPGLARGETQY
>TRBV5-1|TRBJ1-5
TSSLSGDTSNQPQH
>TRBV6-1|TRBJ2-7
ASSERGAGFNYEQY
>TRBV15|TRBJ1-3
ATSRGAGDANTIY
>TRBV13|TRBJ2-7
ASSFGTSGRTYEQY
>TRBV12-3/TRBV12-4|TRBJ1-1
ASALGTAEAF
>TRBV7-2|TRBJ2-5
ASTWRRDNEQY
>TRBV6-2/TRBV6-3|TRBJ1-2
ASSFPGQGIEGYT
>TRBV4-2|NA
ASSQDELAGVYNEQY
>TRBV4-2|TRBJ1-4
VSSLGGLTNEKLF
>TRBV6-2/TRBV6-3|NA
ASSFRAGGEQY
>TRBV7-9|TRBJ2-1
ASSLEGGLAGNEQF
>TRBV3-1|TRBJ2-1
ASSGPGLTVSYNEQF
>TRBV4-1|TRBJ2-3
ASSQDQDGTQY
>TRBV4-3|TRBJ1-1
ASSQDYTRTEAF
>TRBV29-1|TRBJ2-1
SVVRLAGGPPSYTEQF
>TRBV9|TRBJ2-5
ASSLDFTETQY
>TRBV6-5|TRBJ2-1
ASSLMTGATSSSYNEQF
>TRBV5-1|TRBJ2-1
ASTGSGRVHNEQF
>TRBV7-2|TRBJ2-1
ASSPKGQGLKQF
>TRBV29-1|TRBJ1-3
SVEDKTGRGRNTIY
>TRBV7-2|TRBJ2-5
ASSVRTGDEQY
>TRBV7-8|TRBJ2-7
ASSLSAGGVEQY
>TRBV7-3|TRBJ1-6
ASSLDSAGNSPLH
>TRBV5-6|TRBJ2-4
ASSDRDAKNIQY
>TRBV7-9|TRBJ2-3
ASSLVGGSEDTQY